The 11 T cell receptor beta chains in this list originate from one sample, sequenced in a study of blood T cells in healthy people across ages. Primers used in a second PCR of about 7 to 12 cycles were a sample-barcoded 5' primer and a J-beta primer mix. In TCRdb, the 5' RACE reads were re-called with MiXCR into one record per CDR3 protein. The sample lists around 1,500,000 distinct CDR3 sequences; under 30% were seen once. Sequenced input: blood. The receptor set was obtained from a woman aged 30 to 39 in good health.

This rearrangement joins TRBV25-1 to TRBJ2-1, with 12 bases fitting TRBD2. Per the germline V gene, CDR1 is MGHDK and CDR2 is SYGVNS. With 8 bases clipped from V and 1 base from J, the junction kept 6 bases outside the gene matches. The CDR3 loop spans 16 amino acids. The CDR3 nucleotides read TGTGCCAGCCAAAGACTAGCGGGAGCGTCCTACAATGAGCAGTTCTTC. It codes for CASQRLAGASYNEQFF.

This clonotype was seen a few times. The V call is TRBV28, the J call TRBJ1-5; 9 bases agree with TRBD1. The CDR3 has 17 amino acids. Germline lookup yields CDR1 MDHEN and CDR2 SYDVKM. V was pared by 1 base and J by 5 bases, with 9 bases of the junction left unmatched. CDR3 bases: TGTGCCAGCAGTTTATCAACGGACAGGGGTTTCGATCAGCCCCAGCATTTT. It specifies CASSLSTDRGFDQPQHF. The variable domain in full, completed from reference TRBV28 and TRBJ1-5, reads DVKVTQSSRYLVKRTGEKVFLECVQDMDHENMFWYRQDPGLGLRLIYFSYDVKMKEKGDIPEGYSVSREKKERFSLILESASTNQTSMYLCASSLSTDRGFDQPQHFGDGTRLSIL.

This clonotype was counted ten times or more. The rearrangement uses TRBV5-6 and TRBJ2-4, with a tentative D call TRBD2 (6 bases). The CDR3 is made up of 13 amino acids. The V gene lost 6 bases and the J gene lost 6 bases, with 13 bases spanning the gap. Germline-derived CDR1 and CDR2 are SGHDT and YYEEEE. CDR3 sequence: CASTGGGRNIQYF. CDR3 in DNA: TGTGCCAGCACCGGGGGTGGGAGAAACATTCAGTACTTC.

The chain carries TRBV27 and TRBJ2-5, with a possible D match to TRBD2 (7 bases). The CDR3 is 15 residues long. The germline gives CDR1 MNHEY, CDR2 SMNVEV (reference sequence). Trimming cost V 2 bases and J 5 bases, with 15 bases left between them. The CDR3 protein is CASSLKGGFGETQYF. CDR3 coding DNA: TGTGCCAGCAGTTTAAAGGGGGGGTTTGGTGAGACCCAGTACTTC.

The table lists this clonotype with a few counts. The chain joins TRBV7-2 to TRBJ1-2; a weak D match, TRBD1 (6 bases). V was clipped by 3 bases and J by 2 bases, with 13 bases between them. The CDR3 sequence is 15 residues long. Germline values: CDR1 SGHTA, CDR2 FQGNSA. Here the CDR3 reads CASSFGVDRNYGYTF. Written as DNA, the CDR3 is TGTGCCAGCAGCTTTGGGGTCGACAGGAACTATGGCTACACCTTC.

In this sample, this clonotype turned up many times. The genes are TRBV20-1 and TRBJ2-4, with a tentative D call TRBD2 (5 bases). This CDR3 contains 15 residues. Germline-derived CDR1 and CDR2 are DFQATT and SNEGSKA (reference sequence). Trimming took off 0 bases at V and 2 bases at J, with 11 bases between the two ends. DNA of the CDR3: TGCAGTGCTAGAGATACTAGGTTACCCAAAAACATTCAGTACTTC. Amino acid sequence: CSARDTRLPKNIQYF.

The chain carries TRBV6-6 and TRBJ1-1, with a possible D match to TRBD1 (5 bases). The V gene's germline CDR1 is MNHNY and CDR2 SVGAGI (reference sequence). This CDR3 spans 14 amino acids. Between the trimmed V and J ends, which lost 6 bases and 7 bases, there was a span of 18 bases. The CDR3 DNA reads TGTGCCAGCAGATCGCTTTCAGACAGACTTGAAGCTTTCTTT. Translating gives CASRSLSDRLEAFF.

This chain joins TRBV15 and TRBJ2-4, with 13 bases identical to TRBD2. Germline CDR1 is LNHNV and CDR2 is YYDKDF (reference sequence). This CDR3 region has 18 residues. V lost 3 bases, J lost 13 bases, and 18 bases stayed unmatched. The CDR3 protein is CATSSHFGTSGNSRRQYF. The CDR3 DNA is TGTGCCACCAGCAGTCACTTCGGGACTAGCGGGAACAGCCGGCGACAGTACTTC.

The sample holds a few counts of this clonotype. CDR3 nucleotide sequence: TGTGCCACCAGTGACGGCAGGTTCGATGGCTACACCTTC. Translated, it gives CATSDGRFDGYTF. The rearrangement uses TRBV24-1 and TRBJ1-2; D uncertain. Per the germline V gene, CDR1 is KGHDR and CDR2 is SFDVKD. Trimming shortened V by 4 bases and J by 6 bases, and 11 bases separated the two germline ends. The CDR3 is 13 residues long.

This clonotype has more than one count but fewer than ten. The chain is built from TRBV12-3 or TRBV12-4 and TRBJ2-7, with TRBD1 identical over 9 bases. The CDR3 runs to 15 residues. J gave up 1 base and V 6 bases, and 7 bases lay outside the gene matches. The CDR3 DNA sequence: TGTGCCAGCAGCTCCGGGACAGGGAAGTCCTACGAGCAGTACTTC. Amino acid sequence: CASSSGTGKSYEQYF.

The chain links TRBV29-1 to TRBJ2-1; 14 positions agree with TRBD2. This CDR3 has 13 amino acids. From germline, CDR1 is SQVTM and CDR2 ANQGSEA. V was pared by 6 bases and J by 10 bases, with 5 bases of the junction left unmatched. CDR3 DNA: TGCAGCGTCGGGACTAGCGGGAGATACGAGCAGTTCTTC. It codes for CSVGTSGRYEQFF.